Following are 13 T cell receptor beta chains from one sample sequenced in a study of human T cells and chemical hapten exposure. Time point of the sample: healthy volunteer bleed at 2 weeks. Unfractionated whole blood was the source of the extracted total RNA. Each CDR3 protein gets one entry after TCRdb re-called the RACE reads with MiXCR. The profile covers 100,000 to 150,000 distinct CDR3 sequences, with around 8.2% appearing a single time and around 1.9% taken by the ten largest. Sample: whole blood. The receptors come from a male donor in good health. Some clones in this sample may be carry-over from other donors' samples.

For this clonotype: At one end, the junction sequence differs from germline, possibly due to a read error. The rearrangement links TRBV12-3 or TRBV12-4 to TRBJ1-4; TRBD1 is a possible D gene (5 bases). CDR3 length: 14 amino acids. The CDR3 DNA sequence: TGTGACAGCAGCGGACAAGAAAGGAATGAAAAACTGTTTTTT. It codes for CDSSGQERNEKLFF.

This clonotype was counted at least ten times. The CDR3 bases are TGTGCCACCAGCAGAGGGGACAGCTCCATTAGCAATCAGCCCCAGCATTTT. It codes for CATSRGDSSISNQPQHF. The chain couples TRBV15 to TRBJ1-5, with 7 bases fitting TRBD1. V shed 1 base and J 0 bases; nucleotides not matched to a gene: 6. CDR1 and CDR2 (germline): LNHNV, YYDKDF (reference sequence). The CDR3 loop spans 17 amino acids.

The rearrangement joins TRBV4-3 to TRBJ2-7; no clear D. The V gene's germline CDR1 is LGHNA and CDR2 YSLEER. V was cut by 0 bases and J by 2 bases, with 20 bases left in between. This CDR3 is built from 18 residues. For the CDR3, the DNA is TGCGCCAGCAGCCAAGATTTGTTCCCGGCCATAAAGACCTACGAGCAGTACTTC. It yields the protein CASSQDLFPAIKTYEQYF.

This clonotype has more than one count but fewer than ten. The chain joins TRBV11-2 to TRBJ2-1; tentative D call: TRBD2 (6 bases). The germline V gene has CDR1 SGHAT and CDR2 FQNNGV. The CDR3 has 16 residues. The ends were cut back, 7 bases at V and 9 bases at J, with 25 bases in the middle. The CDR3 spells CASIRLSWVWRGEQFF. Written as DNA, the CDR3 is TGTGCCAGCATTCGATTGTCATGGGTTTGGCGGGGTGAGCAGTTCTTC.

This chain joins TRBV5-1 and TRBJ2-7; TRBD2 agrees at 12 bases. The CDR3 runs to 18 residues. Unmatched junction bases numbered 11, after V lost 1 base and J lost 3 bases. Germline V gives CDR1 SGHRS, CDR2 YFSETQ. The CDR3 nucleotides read TGCGCCAGCAGCTTGTGGGACCTTTCTAGCGGGGGGGTCTACGAGCAGTACTTC. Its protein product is CASSLWDLSSGGVYEQYF.

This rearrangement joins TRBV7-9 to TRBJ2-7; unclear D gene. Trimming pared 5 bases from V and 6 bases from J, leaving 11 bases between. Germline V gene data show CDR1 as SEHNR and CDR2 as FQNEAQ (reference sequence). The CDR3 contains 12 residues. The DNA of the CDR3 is TGTGCCAGCAGCGGACGGTCTGGCGAGCAGTACTTC. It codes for CASSGRSGEQYF.

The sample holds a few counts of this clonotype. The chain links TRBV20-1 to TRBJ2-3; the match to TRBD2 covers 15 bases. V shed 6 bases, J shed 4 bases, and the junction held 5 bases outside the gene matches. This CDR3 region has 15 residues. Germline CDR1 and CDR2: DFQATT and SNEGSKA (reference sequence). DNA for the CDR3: TGCAGTGCGCCCGGACTAGCGGGGGGGGCAGATACGCAGTATTTT. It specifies CSAPGLAGGADTQYF.

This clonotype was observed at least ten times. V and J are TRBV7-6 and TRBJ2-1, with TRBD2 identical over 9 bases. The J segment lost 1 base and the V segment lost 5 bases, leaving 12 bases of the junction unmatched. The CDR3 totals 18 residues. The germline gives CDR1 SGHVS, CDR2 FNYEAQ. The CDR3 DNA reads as TGTGCCAGCAGCAACCTGCTGGCTAGCGGGACTTCCTACAATGAGCAGTTCTTC. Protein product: CASSNLLASGTSYNEQFF.

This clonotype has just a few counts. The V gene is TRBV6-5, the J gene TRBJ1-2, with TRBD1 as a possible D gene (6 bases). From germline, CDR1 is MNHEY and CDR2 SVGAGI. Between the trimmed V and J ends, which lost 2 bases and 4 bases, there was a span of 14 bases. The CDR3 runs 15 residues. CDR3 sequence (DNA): TGTGCCAGCAGTTACAATGTAGGGGGTACCTATGGCTACACCTTC. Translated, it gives CASSYNVGGTYGYTF.

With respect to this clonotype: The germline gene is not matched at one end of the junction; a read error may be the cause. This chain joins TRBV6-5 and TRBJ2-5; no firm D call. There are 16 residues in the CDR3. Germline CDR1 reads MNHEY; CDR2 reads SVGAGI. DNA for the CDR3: TGTGCCAGCAGTGACTCGGGTACGGTGATCCAAGAGACCCAGTACTTC. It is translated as CASSDSGTVIQETQYF.

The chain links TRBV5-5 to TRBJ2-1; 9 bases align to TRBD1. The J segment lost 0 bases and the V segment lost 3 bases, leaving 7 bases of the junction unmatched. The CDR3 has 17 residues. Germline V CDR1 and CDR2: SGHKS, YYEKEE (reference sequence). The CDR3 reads CASSSTGTGNSYNEQFF. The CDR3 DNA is TGTGCCAGCAGCTCCACCGGGACAGGGAACTCCTACAATGAGCAGTTCTTC. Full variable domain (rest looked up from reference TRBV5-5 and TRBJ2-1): DAGVTQSPTHLIKTRGQQVTLRCSPISGHKSVSWYQQVLGQGPQFIFQYYEKEERGRGNFPDRFSARQFPNYSSELNVNALLLGDSALYLCASSSTGTGNSYNEQFFGPGTRLTVL.

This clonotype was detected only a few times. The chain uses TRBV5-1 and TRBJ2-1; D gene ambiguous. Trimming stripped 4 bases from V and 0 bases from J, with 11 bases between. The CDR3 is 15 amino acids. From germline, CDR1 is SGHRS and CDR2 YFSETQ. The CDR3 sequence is CASSPDGSSYNEQFF. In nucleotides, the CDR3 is TGCGCCAGCAGCCCGGACGGTAGCTCCTACAATGAGCAGTTCTTC.

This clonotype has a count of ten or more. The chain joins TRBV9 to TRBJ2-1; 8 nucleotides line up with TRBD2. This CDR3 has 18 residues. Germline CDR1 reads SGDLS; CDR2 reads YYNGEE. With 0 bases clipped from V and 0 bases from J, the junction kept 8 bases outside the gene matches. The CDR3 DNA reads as TGTGCCAGCAGCGTAGTAAGTGGGCTAGCGGGCTCCTACAATGAGCAGTTCTTC. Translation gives CASSVVSGLAGSYNEQFF.